This passage covers 2 T cell receptor beta chains from one sample sequenced in a study of CD8+ T cells in alopecia areata. The treatment denotes: oral pan-JAK inhibitor, 5-10 mg twice daily. cDNA serving as the sequencing template came from extracted, reverse transcribed RNA. Method: immunoSEQ multiplex PCR; TCRdb's copy keeps in-frame clones and lacks some. The sample holds under 200,000 clones; 60% to 75% are singletons and the top ten take 13% to 15%. Here the sequenced sample was CD4+ T cells sorted from blood, taken at week 24, from a patient treated with tofacitinib. These receptors all stem from a human donor with alopecia areata.

This clone was seen only a few times. The V and J genes are TRBV30 and TRBJ1-1, with D perhaps TRBD1 (5 bases). The V end was cut by 5 bases, the J end by 1 base, with 17 bases between. Germline V gene sequence: CDR1 GTSNPN, CDR2 SVGIG (reference sequence). CDR3 length equals 15 residues. The CDR3 spells CAWQRGAFGNTEAFF. DNA of the CDR3: TGTGCCTGGCAAAGGGGCGCTTTCGGGAACACTGAAGCTTTCTTT.

This clone has just a few counts. This rearrangement joins TRBV29-1 to TRBJ2-3; TRBD2 is a possible D gene (5 bases). The CDR3 has 14 amino acids. V was pared by 3 bases and J by 1 base, with 11 bases between. CDR1 is SQVTM, CDR2 ANQGSEA, per germline. The CDR3 sequence: CSVEPSTRTDTQYF. CDR3 DNA sequence: TGCAGCGTTGAGCCTAGCACCCGCACAGATACGCAGTATTTT.